What follows are 24 T cell receptor beta chains derived from one specimen sequenced in a study of T-cell memory formation after mild COVID-19. TCRdb re-called the 5' RACE reads through MiXCR, storing one row per CDR3 protein. Altogether around 310,000 distinct CDR3 sequences are present, less than 25% being singletons, with the ten largest covering 20% to 25%. The sample consisted of PBMCs or a T cell subset sorted from them (not recorded which). These receptors all stem from a man between 18 and 35 years old who had mild COVID-19 (a few samples of this study predate the infection). Cell type and time point are not known.

The V gene is TRBV2, the J gene TRBJ2-3; 14 positions match TRBD2. V lost 6 bases, J lost 7 bases, and 6 bases stayed unmatched. Germline-derived CDR1 and CDR2 are SNHLY and FYNNEI. This CDR3 spans 15 amino acids. The CDR3 loop is CASRATSGGANTQYF. CDR3 DNA sequence: TGTGCCAGCAGGGCGACTAGCGGGGGGGCAAATACGCAGTATTTT.

This clonotype showed up many times. This chain links TRBV7-6 with TRBJ1-1; D is ambiguous. Germline V CDR1 and CDR2: SGHVS, FNYEAQ. This CDR3 has 13 amino acids. Deletions cut 4 bases from V and 0 bases from J, with 6 bases between. CDR3 in amino acids: CASSSGLNTEAFF. CDR3 in DNA: TGTGCCAGCAGCTCCGGACTGAACACTGAAGCTTTCTTT.

CDR3 sequence: CASSYSRGQGGEYF. The CDR3 coding sequence is TGTGCCAGCAGTTACTCGAGGGGACAGGGAGGAGAGTACTTC. The gene calls are TRBV6-5 and TRBJ2-7; TRBD1 agrees at 9 bases. The length of the CDR3 is 14 residues. CDR1 is MNHEY and CDR2 is SVGAGI in the germline V gene. V was pared by 0 bases and J by 11 bases, with 8 bases of the junction left unmatched.

The chain has TRBV7-2 and TRBJ2-7; TRBD1 matches 9 bases. The CDR3 contains 15 residues. J was trimmed by 3 bases and V by 3 bases; bases with no gene match: 6. CDR1 and CDR2 from the germline V gene are SGHTA and FQGNSA. This CDR3 is CASSFRGQGYYEQYV. In DNA, the CDR3 is TGTGCCAGCAGCTTCAGGGGACAGGGTTACTACGAGCAGTACGTC.

This clonotype was counted ten times or more. The chain recombines TRBV7-2 with TRBJ2-4; 8 bases match TRBD1. V dropped 6 bases and J dropped 2; count of bases not matched to a gene: 12. Germline CDR1 and CDR2: SGHTA and FQGNSA. This CDR3 is built from 17 residues. The CDR3 reads CASSLPRTGTTKNIQYF. The CDR3, as DNA: TGTGCCAGCAGTCTTCCTCGGACAGGGACCACCAAAAACATTCAGTACTTC.

This chain uses TRBV24-1 with TRBJ2-5, with 9 bases lining up with TRBD1. With V trimmed by 4 bases and J by 1 base, 9 bases remained unmatched. This CDR3 is 17 amino acids long. CDR1 is KGHDR and CDR2 is SFDVKD in the germline V gene. CDR3 sequence (DNA): TGTGCCACCAGTGACCGGGGCTCGACAGGGGGCCAAGAGACCCAGTACTTC. It is translated as CATSDRGSTGGQETQYF.

The V gene is TRBV12-3 or TRBV12-4, the J gene TRBJ1-1, with D hard to call. The CDR3 consists of 11 residues. V lost 6 bases to trimming and J lost 4 bases, with 6 bases between them. The CDR3 loop reads CASSNVTEAFF. Here the CDR3 DNA reads TGTGCCAGCAGCAACGTCACTGAAGCTTTCTTT.

This clonotype was observed a few times. The chain has TRBV15 and TRBJ2-5, with TRBD1 as a possible D gene (5 bases). The germline V gene has CDR1 LNHNV and CDR2 YYDKDF (reference sequence). The CDR3 sequence is 14 residues long. V was pared by 1 base and J by 5 bases, with 11 bases between. CDR3 residues: CATSRVGARETQYF. The CDR3 nucleotides read TGTGCCACCAGCAGAGTTGGGGCCCGGGAGACCCAGTACTTC.

This clonotype showed up many times. This chain uses TRBV6-6 with TRBJ2-3, with TRBD2 matching 16 bases. The length of the CDR3 is 20 residues. CDR1 is MNHNY, CDR2 SVGAGI, per germline (reference sequence). V lost 5 bases and J lost 2; bases outside the gene matches: 13. CDR3 nucleotides: TGTGCCAGCAGTAGAACCCCAGGGACTAGCGGGGGGGGAAACACAGATACGCAGTATTTT. Translated, it gives CASSRTPGTSGGGNTDTQYF.

This clonotype came up a few times. The chain couples TRBV24-1 to TRBJ2-2, with unresolved D. This CDR3 is 13 amino acids long. The germline V gene has CDR1 KGHDR and CDR2 SFDVKD. V lost 6 bases and J 4 bases, leaving 8 bases between the germline ends. The CDR3 bases are TGTGCCACCAGTCTATCCCGCACCGGGGAGCTGTTTTTT. As protein: CATSLSRTGELFF.

The chain employs TRBV20-1 and TRBJ1-2, with D tentatively TRBD1 (6 bases). The CDR3 consists of 13 residues. Germline V gene data show CDR1 as DFQATT and CDR2 as SNEGSKA (reference sequence). The V and J ends lost 2 bases and 4 bases respectively, with 11 bases between them. The CDR3 bases are TGCAGTGCTAGACAGGGGCCTGGCTATGGCTACACCTTC. Its protein is CSARQGPGYGYTF.

V gene TRBV12-3 or TRBV12-4 combines with J gene TRBJ2-3; TRBD1 matches 7 bases. There are 17 residues in the CDR3. Trimming cost V 7 bases and J 0 bases; bases outside gene matches: 13. The CDR3 DNA reads TGTGCCAGCACCCCCGGGACAGCTGAACTTAGCACAGATACGCAGTATTTT. This sequence encodes CASTPGTAELSTDTQYF.

The V gene is TRBV29-1, the J gene TRBJ1-4; D gene unclear. V was pared by 4 bases and J by 4 bases, with 10 bases between. The CDR3 extends over 13 amino acids. Germline CDR1 is SQVTM and CDR2 is ANQGSEA. The CDR3 DNA follows: TGCAGCGTTGCGGTACGGATTAATGAAAAACTGTTTTTT. Translation: CSVAVRINEKLFF.

V is TRBV11-2 and J is TRBJ1-1; the match to TRBD1 covers 9 bases. Germline V lookup: CDR1 SGHAT, CDR2 FQNNGV. The CDR3 covers 16 residues. Trimming cost V 4 bases and J 7 bases; bases outside gene matches: 13. The CDR3 coding sequence is TGTGCCAGCAGCTCATGGGGGACAGGGAAGGGGATTGAAGCTTTCTTT. As protein: CASSSWGTGKGIEAFF.

The chain joins TRBV4-3 to TRBJ2-3; TRBD2 agrees at 8 bases. The CDR3 totals 14 residues. V gave up 4 bases and J gave up 4 bases; unmatched junction bases: 4. CDR1 is LGHNA, CDR2 YSLEER, per germline. The CDR3 coding sequence is TGCGCCAGCAGCCTCGGGGGGGCCCCAGATACGCAGTATTTT. This encodes CASSLGGAPDTQYF.

This clonotype turned up a few times. The V call is TRBV7-6, the J call TRBJ2-2; TRBD1 might be the D (6 bases). The V end was cut by 5 bases, the J end by 6 bases, with 16 bases between. The length of the CDR3 is 15 residues. From germline, CDR1 is SGHVS and CDR2 FNYEAQ. The CDR3 spells CASSPPRQVPGELFF. In DNA form, the CDR3 reads TGTGCCAGCAGCCCCCCCCGACAGGTCCCCGGGGAGCTGTTTTTT.

About this clonotype: This clone may be a read error of a much larger clone one base away. This rearrangement joins TRBV14 to TRBJ1-1; D is undetermined. The CDR3 is 13 residues long. Trimming removed 3 bases at V and 0 bases at J, with 5 bases between. CDR1 is SGHDN, CDR2 FVKESK, per germline. This CDR3 is CASSHGLNTEAFF. For the CDR3, the DNA is TGTGCCAGCAGCCATGGGCTGAACACTGAAGCTTTCTTT.

The chain uses TRBV5-1 and TRBJ1-1; D is ambiguous. Germline CDR1 reads SGHRS; CDR2 reads YFSETQ. The CDR3 extends over 14 amino acids. Trimming shortened V by 1 base and J by 1 base, and 8 bases separated the two germline ends. The CDR3 is CASSLNTANTEAFF. In DNA form, the CDR3 reads TGCGCCAGCAGCTTGAATACAGCGAACACTGAAGCTTTCTTT.

There are a few counts of this clonotype. This rearrangement joins TRBV6-5 to TRBJ2-7; 9 bases map to TRBD1. Trimming removed 6 bases from V and 0 bases from J; junction bases left unmatched: 6. Germline V lookup: CDR1 MNHEY, CDR2 SVGAGI. The CDR3 is 15 amino acids. The CDR3 DNA sequence: TGTGCCAGCAGCCCGACAGGGGGGACCTCCTACGAGCAGTACTTC. This gives the protein CASSPTGGTSYEQYF.

J is TRBJ1-2 and V is TRBV6-1; D is perhaps TRBD1 (5 bases). The germline V and J ends were trimmed by 7 bases and 7 bases, with 22 bases remaining between them. Germline V CDR1 and CDR2: MNHNS, SASEGT. The CDR3 spans 15 residues. The CDR3 region has the DNA TGTGCCAGCAAGGCCGGGGGAAATTCCTTACGTGGCTACACCTTC. As protein: CASKAGGNSLRGYTF.

This clonotype has only a few counts. This chain joins TRBV6-2 or TRBV6-3 and TRBJ2-5, with D perhaps matching TRBD2 (6 bases). This CDR3 spans 13 amino acids. In germline, CDR1 is MNHEY, CDR2 SVGEGT. V dropped 3 bases and J dropped 6 bases, with 11 bases sitting between them. DNA of the CDR3: TGTGCCAGCAGTTATCTCGGGGGTAAGACCCAGTACTTC. This gives the protein CASSYLGGKTQYF.

This clonotype was detected only a few times. The chain links TRBV5-1 to TRBJ1-2; D ambiguous. Germline loops: CDR1 SGHRS, CDR2 YFSETQ. This CDR3 has 15 residues. With 6 bases removed from V and 2 bases from J, the gap between germline ends came to 17 bases. The CDR3, as DNA: TGCGCCAGCATCGCTTTTCCGACGGAGAACTATGGCTACACCTTC. Protein product: CASIAFPTENYGYTF.

This clonotype was recorded a few times. V usage is TRBV27 and J usage is TRBJ1-2; D remains ambiguous. With 5 bases removed from V and 6 bases from J, the gap between germline ends came to 13 bases. Germline V CDR1 and CDR2: MNHEY, SMNVEV (reference sequence). The length of the CDR3 is 13 residues. CDR3 sequence: CASSLSTLDGYTF. CDR3 DNA sequence: TGTGCCAGCAGTCTCTCGACATTAGATGGCTACACCTTC.

The chain joins TRBV5-1 to TRBJ1-2; 8 bases line up with TRBD1. CDR1 is SGHRS, CDR2 YFSETQ, per germline. V dropped 2 bases and J dropped 4; count of bases not matched to a gene: 13. This CDR3 is 17 amino acids long. The CDR3 DNA reads TGCGCCAGCAGCTTTGGGGACAGGTCTCTCTGGGGCTATGGCTACACCTTC. Its protein is CASSFGDRSLWGYGYTF.